The 30 T cell receptor beta chains listed next were all sequenced from one sample in a study of CD8 T cells in Susac syndrome. RNA was extracted with the RNeasy kit, and a quantity of 0.5 to 1 ug was reverse transcribed using random hexamers. TCRdb reprocessed the immunoSEQ multiplex PCR reads with MiXCR, giving one entry per CDR3 protein. The table lists some 180,000 distinct CDR3 sequences, approximately 93% of them singletons. Material for sequencing was CD4+ T cells from PBMCs. Receptors were obtained from a human donor in good health.

This sequence joins TRBV2 and TRBJ2-3, with D maybe TRBD2 (6 bases). Germline loops: CDR1 SNHLY, CDR2 FYNNEI. Trimming removed 6 bases at V and 13 bases at J, with 20 bases between. The CDR3 is 13 residues long. This CDR3 is CASRLTRAGREYF. CDR3 nucleotides: TGTGCCAGCAGATTGACGAGGGCGGGGCGGGAGTATTTT. Based on the CDR3 plus reference TRBV2 and TRBJ2-3, the full variable domain is EPEVTQTPSHQVTQMGQEVILRCVPISNHLYFYWYRQILGQKVEFLVSFYNNEISEKSEIFDDQFSVERPDGSNFTLKIRSTKLEDSAMYFCASRLTRAGREYFGPGTRLTVL.

This clonotype was recorded once. This chain joins TRBV5-1 and TRBJ2-7; 9 positions agree with TRBD1. The ends lost 4 bases at V and 1 base at J; junction bases unmatched: 3. The CDR3 consists of 14 residues. The V gene's germline CDR1 is SGHRS and CDR2 YFSETQ. The CDR3 loop is CASSAGQGSYEQYF. CDR3 DNA: TGCGCCAGCAGCGCAGGACAGGGGTCCTACGAGCAGTACTTC.

This CDR3 is CASSYSQDEQYV. The CDR3, as DNA: TGTGCCAGCAGTTACTCCCAGGACGAGCAGTACGTC. The rearrangement joins TRBV6-5 to TRBJ2-7; D not resolved. Germline CDR1 and CDR2: MNHEY and SVGAGI. V lost 0 bases to trimming and J lost 5 bases, with 5 bases between them. The CDR3 loop spans 12 amino acids.

This chain connects TRBV28 to TRBJ2-5, with D maybe TRBD1 (7 bases). The CDR3 sequence is 15 residues long. The V end was cut by 5 bases, the J end by 1 base, with 14 bases between. Germline values: CDR1 MDHEN, CDR2 SYDVKM. CDR3 in amino acids: CASSAEGQLQETQYF. CDR3 DNA: TGTGCCAGCAGTGCGGAGGGACAGCTCCAAGAGACCCAGTACTTC.

The CDR3 reads CASSLPGGRNTEAFF. CDR3 nucleotides: TGCGCCAGCAGCTTGCCCGGGGGAAGGAACACTGAAGCTTTCTTT. This rearrangement joins TRBV5-1 to TRBJ1-1; tentative D call: TRBD1 (5 bases). V was cut by 1 base and J by 1 base, with 11 bases left in between. This CDR3 spans 15 amino acids. Germline V gene sequence: CDR1 SGHRS, CDR2 YFSETQ.

This chain links TRBV6-2 or TRBV6-3 with TRBJ2-5; D unclear. The germline CDR1 and CDR2 sequences are MNHEY and SVGEGT. Trimming shortened V by 2 bases and J by 4 bases, and 23 bases separated the two germline ends. This CDR3 contains 18 residues. The CDR3 DNA sequence: TGTGCCAGCAGTTACATGAAGGGAATAGAGGTTTTCGGAGAGACCCAGTACTTC. Encoded protein: CASSYMKGIEVFGETQYF.

The chain uses TRBV30 and TRBJ2-7, with TRBD1 matching 8 bases. The CDR3 length is 12 residues. Losses at the gene ends were 3 bases for V and 3 bases for J; bases not matched to a gene: 1. Germline V gives CDR1 GTSNPN, CDR2 SVGIG (reference sequence). The CDR3 region is CAWRTGGYEQYF. In DNA form, the CDR3 reads TGTGCCTGGAGAACAGGGGGCTACGAGCAGTACTTC. Using reference TRBV30 and TRBJ2-7 for the parts outside the CDR3, the full variable domain is SQTIHQWPATLVQPVGSPLSLECTVEGTSNPNLYWYRQAAGRGLQLLFYSVGIGQISSEVPQNLSASRPQDRQFILSSKKLLLSDSGFYLCAWRTGGYEQYFGPGTRLTVT.

The genes are TRBV2 and TRBJ2-2; the match to TRBD1 covers 10 bases. Germline loops: CDR1 SNHLY, CDR2 FYNNEI. The CDR3 has 16 amino acids. Unmatched junction bases numbered 9, after V lost 7 bases and J lost 4 bases. The CDR3 DNA reads as TGTGCCAGCACCAGACCGGGACAGGGGAGCACCGGGGAGCTGTTTTTT. Translated: CASTRPGQGSTGELFF.

The rearrangement uses TRBV4-3 and TRBJ1-6, with D possibly TRBD1 on 5 matching bases. CDR1 and CDR2 from the germline V gene are LGHNA and YSLEER. V was shortened by 3 bases and J by 5 bases, with 11 bases between the two germline ends. The CDR3 runs to 15 residues. The CDR3 DNA reads TGCGCCAGCAGCCAGGAAGGACACCATAATTCACCCCTCCACTTT. Protein product: CASSQEGHHNSPLHF.

J is TRBJ2-3 and V is TRBV7-2; no reliable D call. V was pared by 1 base and J by 15 bases, with 14 bases between. CDR1 is SGHTA and CDR2 is FQGNSA in the germline V gene. The CDR3 totals 12 residues. CDR3 loop: CASSLEAGPRYF. The CDR3 nucleotides are TGTGCCAGCAGCTTAGAGGCTGGCCCTCGATATTTT.

The CDR3 DNA sequence: TGTGCCAGCACCCAGGGACTGACCTATGATAATTCACCCCTCCACTTT. Encoded protein: CASTQGLTYDNSPLHF. This chain links TRBV6-1 with TRBJ1-6; tentatively, D is TRBD1 (5 bases). Trimming took off 7 bases at V and 5 bases at J, with 18 bases between the two ends. The CDR3 sequence is 16 residues long. Germline CDR1 MNHNS, CDR2 SASEGT.

The rearrangement links TRBV20-1 to TRBJ1-5; no firm D call. Trimming took 1 base from V and 4 from J, leaving 14 bases between them. Germline V gene sequence: CDR1 DFQATT, CDR2 SNEGSKA (reference sequence). The CDR3 covers 15 residues. CDR3 DNA: TGCAGTGCTAGAGGGGCAGGTCCCTCGAATCAGCCCCAGCATTTT. Translating gives CSARGAGPSNQPQHF.

V and J are TRBV7-9 and TRBJ1-1; a possible D gene is TRBD1 (5 bases). CDR1 is SEHNR and CDR2 is FQNEAQ in the germline V gene (reference sequence). The ends were cut back, 5 bases at V and 7 bases at J, with 8 bases in the middle. The CDR3 contains 11 residues. The CDR3 region is CASSRDLEAFF. The CDR3 nucleotides are TGTGCCAGCAGCCGGGACCTTGAAGCTTTCTTT.

This clonotype appeared a single time. J is TRBJ1-2 and V is TRBV20-1; D is perhaps TRBD1 (5 bases). V was cut by 7 bases and J by 3 bases, with 15 bases left in between. This CDR3 contains 13 residues. CDR1 and CDR2 (germline): DFQATT, SNEGSKA (reference sequence). The CDR3 nucleotides read TGCAGTGACTCGGGGGACCAGGACTATGGCTACACCTTC. This gives the protein CSDSGDQDYGYTF.

V gene TRBV30 combines with J gene TRBJ2-5, with D possibly matching TRBD1 (6 bases). V shed 1 base and J shed 5 bases, with 11 bases lying between them. The germline V gene has CDR1 GTSNPN and CDR2 SVGIG (reference sequence). CDR3 size: 13 residues. The CDR3 reads CAWSGWGLETQYF. In DNA form, the CDR3 reads TGTGCCTGGAGTGGCTGGGGGCTGGAGACCCAGTACTTC.

The CDR3 coding sequence is TGTGCCAGCAGCGTTCTTCCGGGGGGCAACACTGAAGCTTTCTTT. Protein: CASSVLPGGNTEAFF. The J gene is TRBJ1-1, the V gene TRBV9, with D possibly TRBD1 on 6 matching bases. Trimming shortened V by 2 bases and J by 2 bases, and 13 bases separated the two germline ends. CDR1 is SGDLS and CDR2 is YYNGEE in the germline V gene. The CDR3 spans 15 residues.

The chain combines TRBV6-5 with TRBJ2-7; perhaps TRBD2 as D (5 bases). CDR3 size: 13 residues. With 0 bases removed from V and 5 bases from J, the gap between germline ends came to 8 bases. Per germline, CDR1 MNHEY and CDR2 SVGAGI. The DNA of the CDR3 is TGTGCCAGCAGTTACTCGAGAGGGAACGAGCAGTACTTC. Translated: CASSYSRGNEQYF.

This chain uses TRBV29-1 with TRBJ1-2; D is unresolved. Germline CDR1 SQVTM, CDR2 ANQGSEA. This CDR3 region has 14 residues. The V end was cut by 6 bases, the J end by 0 bases, with 14 bases between. The CDR3: CSVRRSNTNYGYTF. The CDR3 DNA is TGCAGCGTAAGAAGGAGCAACACTAACTATGGCTACACCTTC.

The V and J genes are TRBV20-1 and TRBJ1-2; TRBD1 matches 7 bases. V gave up 1 base and J gave up 2 bases; unmatched junction bases: 4. The CDR3 is 14 amino acids. CDR1 is DFQATT, CDR2 SNEGSKA, per germline (reference sequence). The CDR3 protein is CSARATGRNYGYTF. In DNA form, the CDR3 reads TGCAGTGCTAGAGCGACAGGGAGAAACTATGGCTACACCTTC.

CDR3 loop: CSANPDWGNTDTQYF. CDR3 coding DNA: TGCAGTGCTAACCCGGACTGGGGGAACACAGATACGCAGTATTTT. V and J are TRBV20-1 and TRBJ2-3; D tentatively reads TRBD1 or TRBD2 (5 bases each). V was clipped by 4 bases and J by 2 bases, with 16 bases between them. CDR3 length equals 15 residues. Germline CDR1 reads DFQATT; CDR2 reads SNEGSKA (reference sequence).

V usage is TRBV7-9 and J usage is TRBJ1-4; maybe TRBD1 (6 bases). The CDR3 is 17 amino acids. Looked up from germline, CDR1 is SEHNR and CDR2 is FQNEAQ (reference sequence). V shed 2 bases and J shed 1 base, with 14 bases lying between them. In DNA form, the CDR3 reads TGTGCCAGCAGCTTATGGTCGGGGGGCAAAACTAATGAAAAACTGTTTTTT. It is translated as CASSLWSGGKTNEKLFF.

The gene calls are TRBV25-1 and TRBJ2-6; D is unclear. Germline CDR1 reads MGHDK; CDR2 reads SYGVNS. The CDR3 length is 17 residues. V lost 7 bases and J lost 2, with 18 bases in between. The CDR3 loop is CASMGISGPAGANVLTF. The DNA of the CDR3 is TGTGCCAGCATGGGTATCTCGGGTCCGGCTGGGGCCAACGTCCTGACTTTC.

The chain combines TRBV7-9 with TRBJ1-5; TRBD1 agrees at 11 bases. The junction had 3 bases not matched to a gene; V was cut back by 5 bases and J by 0 bases. The CDR3 contains 16 residues. Germline V gene lookup returns CDR1 SEHNR and CDR2 FQNEAQ (reference sequence). CDR3 amino acids: CASSLGTGGSNQPQHF. The CDR3 DNA reads TGTGCCAGCAGCCTAGGGACAGGGGGTAGCAATCAGCCCCAGCATTTT.

V is TRBV4-1 and J is TRBJ2-3; 7 nucleotides agree with TRBD2. V was clipped by 0 bases and J by 11 bases; unmatched bases: 5. CDR1 and CDR2 (germline): MGHRA, YSYEKL. This CDR3 contains 13 residues. CDR3 DNA sequence: TGCGCCAGCAGCCAAGATCTGAGCGGGGTGCAGTATTTT. Amino acid sequence: CASSQDLSGVQYF.

V is TRBV6-5 and J is TRBJ1-3; unclear D gene. CDR1 and CDR2 from the germline V gene are MNHEY and SVGAGI. Trimming took off 0 bases at V and 0 bases at J, with 9 bases between the two ends. The CDR3 loop spans 16 amino acids. For the CDR3, the DNA is TGTGCCAGCAGTTACTCGAGCTTGAGCTCTGGAAACACCATATATTTT. This sequence encodes CASSYSSLSSGNTIYF.

The chain joins TRBV7-9 to TRBJ2-2, with unresolved D. The CDR3 consists of 16 residues. Trimming left V 7 bases short and J 1 base short, with 16 bases between. The germline V gene has CDR1 SEHNR and CDR2 FQNEAQ (reference sequence). CDR3 loop: CASTRWKGKNTGELFF. Here the CDR3 DNA reads TGTGCCAGCACCCGATGGAAGGGCAAGAACACCGGGGAGCTGTTTTTT.

The CDR3 sequence: CASSFRTGTIITEAFF. For the CDR3, the DNA is TGTGCCAGCAGCTTTCGGACAGGGACAATTATCACTGAAGCTTTCTTT. J is TRBJ1-1 and V is TRBV6-2 or TRBV6-3; 8 bases fit TRBD1. The CDR3 consists of 16 residues. Trimming removed 6 bases from V and 4 bases from J; junction bases left unmatched: 13. The V gene's germline CDR1 is MNHEY and CDR2 SVGEGT.

The J gene is TRBJ2-5, the V gene TRBV11-1; a possible D gene is TRBD2 (5 bases). Germline V gives CDR1 SGHAT, CDR2 FQDESV (reference sequence). The V end was cut by 3 bases, the J end by 5 bases, with 13 bases between. The CDR3 is made up of 14 amino acids. The CDR3 sequence: CASSFFGSGETQYF. The CDR3 region has the DNA TGTGCCAGCAGCTTTTTTGGGAGTGGGGAGACCCAGTACTTC.

The V call is TRBV9, the J call TRBJ2-1, with 9 bases matching TRBD2. The V gene end was trimmed by 2 bases and the J gene end by 7 bases; junction bases not matched to a gene: 10. CDR3 length equals 16 residues. From germline, CDR1 is SGDLS and CDR2 YYNGEE. The CDR3 loop reads CASSVDQRGAENEQFF. The CDR3 DNA is TGTGCCAGCAGCGTTGACCAGCGGGGGGCGGAAAATGAGCAGTTCTTC.

This chain connects TRBV30 to TRBJ2-6; D is unclear. V dropped 5 bases and J dropped 4 bases, with 6 bases sitting between them. The germline V gene has CDR1 GTSNPN and CDR2 SVGIG (reference sequence). The CDR3 runs to 12 residues. The CDR3 bases are TGTGCCTGGGGGTTCGGGGCCAACGTCCTGACTTTC. This encodes CAWGFGANVLTF.